Each of the 31 T cell receptor beta chains below was sequenced from the same sample in a study of CD8+CD57+ T cells in acquired aplastic anemia. The template used for profiling TCR beta VDJ and CDR3 was genomic DNA. TCRdb processed the reads anew with MiXCR; each CDR3 protein has one entry. Of 260,000 or so distinct CDR3 sequences listed, approximately 86% are singletons. Patients selected for sequencing had displayed CD8+CD57+ cell expansion by flow cytometry. Sequences were obtained from sorted CD4+, CD8+, or CD8+CD57+ T cells (not recorded which) from PBMCs. All receptors derive from a human donor with aplastic anemia.

On this clonotype: This likely comes from a read error, as the CDR3 has no conserved phenylalanine or tryptophan at its end. No DNA is shown, since the ends of the CDR3 on it are uncertain; the CDR3 is the one TCRdb lists. The gene calls are TRBV9 and TRBJ1-5. The CDR3 has 13 residues if both end residues are counted. Germline V CDR1 and CDR2: SGDLS, YYNGEE. CDR3 protein: CASSELAGKPGEL.

The chain has TRBV5-4 and TRBJ2-5, with 11 bases that match TRBD2. Germline V gene data show CDR1 as SGHNT and CDR2 as YYREEE (reference sequence). The CDR3 sequence is 17 residues long. Trimming cost V 2 bases and J 5 bases; bases outside gene matches: 11. Here the CDR3 reads CASSFTIAGGPGETQYF. DNA of the CDR3: TGTGCCAGCAGCTTTACTATAGCGGGGGGGCCCGGGGAGACCCAGTACTTC.

The J gene is TRBJ2-7, the V gene TRBV11-3; D might be TRBD2 (5 bases). The germline V and J ends were trimmed by 5 bases and 6 bases, with 14 bases remaining between them. The CDR3 consists of 13 residues. Germline V lookup: CDR1 SGHNT, CDR2 YENEEA. The CDR3 here is CASSLGLLGEQYF. The CDR3 DNA reads TGTGCCAGCAGCCTAGGACTCTTAGGCGAGCAGTACTTC.

The CDR3 sequence is CSASSQGWSARDEQFF. CDR3 nucleotides: TGCAGTGCCAGCAGCCAAGGGTGGAGCGCGCGCGATGAGCAGTTCTTC. This sequence joins TRBV20-1 and TRBJ2-1, with D hard to call. This CDR3 has 16 residues. Per the germline V gene, CDR1 is DFQATT and CDR2 is SNEGSKA (reference sequence). V dropped 6 bases and J dropped 8 bases, with 26 bases sitting between them.

Details on this clonotype: At one of its ends the junction is not consistent with the germline gene, which may arise from a read error. This chain connects TRBV2 to TRBJ2-1; 7 bases line up with TRBD2. The length of the CDR3 is 13 residues. Per germline, CDR1 SNHLY and CDR2 FYNNEI. CDR3 in DNA: TGTGCCAGCAGCCTGGGGGAGGGCCATACCCACGGCTTC. Protein: CASSLGEGHTHGF.

For this clonotype: Given the absence of the conserved phenylalanine or tryptophan at the CDR3 end, a read error is likely. The DNA is omitted, as the CDR3 cannot be located on it reliably, and the CDR3 follows TCRdb's listing. The rearrangement links TRBV9 to TRBJ2-3; TRBD1, the D gene given by the table, was not confirmed from the DNA. Per germline, CDR1 SGDLS and CDR2 YYNGEE. 13 amino acids form the CDR3, both terminal residues included. CDR3: CASSDSEGDCTDI.

This chain joins TRBV29-1 and TRBJ1-2; tentatively, D is TRBD1 (6 bases). This CDR3 is built from 13 residues. Per germline, CDR1 SQVTM and CDR2 ANQGSEA. Trimming removed 2 bases from V and 6 bases from J, with 13 bases in between. The CDR3 protein is CSVEFGGENGYTF. CDR3 bases: TGCAGCGTTGAATTCGGGGGCGAGAATGGCTACACCTTC.

This chain uses TRBV7-3 with TRBJ2-2, with D perhaps TRBD1 (5 bases). In germline, CDR1 is SGHTA, CDR2 FQGTGA. The CDR3 covers 14 residues. V lost 5 bases, J lost 3 bases, and 10 bases lay in between. For the CDR3, the DNA is TGTGCCAGCAGCCATGACAGCTACACCGGGGAGCTGTTTTTT. It encodes CASSHDSYTGELFF. The whole variable domain, filled in from reference TRBV7-3 and TRBJ2-2, reads GAGVSQTPSNKVTEKGKYVELRCDPISGHTALYWYRQSLGQGPEFLIYFQGTGAADDSGLPNDRFFAVRPEGSVSTLKIQRTERGDSAVYLCASSHDSYTGELFFGEGSRLTVL.

This clonotype was detected only a few times. The chain couples TRBV10-3 to TRBJ2-3, with 15 nucleotides matching TRBD2. The CDR3 is 15 residues long. Trimming removed 5 bases from V and 8 bases from J; junction bases left unmatched: 5. Germline V gene sequence: CDR1 ENHRY, CDR2 SYGVKD. The CDR3 loop reads CAISSGTSGGSTQYF. CDR3 in DNA: TGTGCCATCAGTTCCGGGACTAGCGGGGGGTCTACGCAGTATTTT.

This rearrangement joins TRBV7-9 to TRBJ2-2; D could derive from TRBD1 or TRBD2 (6 bases each). The CDR3 has 13 residues. Trimming pared 6 bases from V and 5 bases from J, leaving 10 bases between. Germline assignment: CDR1 SEHNR and CDR2 FQNEAQ (reference sequence). The CDR3 bases are TGTGCCAGCAGGGGGGGCCGGACCGGGGAGCTGTTTTTT. It specifies CASRGGRTGELFF.

This rearrangement joins TRBV2 to TRBJ2-3; 8 bases align to TRBD1. The V gene end was trimmed by 6 bases and the J gene end by 1 base; junction bases not matched to a gene: 3. Germline V lookup: CDR1 SNHLY, CDR2 FYNNEI. The CDR3 covers 14 residues. CDR3 in amino acids: CASSVDRGTDTQYF. CDR3 DNA sequence: TGTGCCAGCAGCGTGGACAGGGGCACAGATACGCAGTATTTT.

As regards this clonotype: The junction shows a germline mismatch at one end, possibly a read error. The V gene is TRBV4-3, the J gene TRBJ2-1; 9 nucleotides line up with TRBD2. This CDR3 region has 13 residues. Germline CDR1 and CDR2: LGHNA and YSLEER. The CDR3 here is CASRQGLARSLSF. The CDR3 nucleotides are TGCGCCAGCAGACAGGGACTAGCAAGAAGTCTGTCCTTC.

The chain uses TRBV7-2 and TRBJ1-2; D unclear. Per the germline V gene, CDR1 is SGHTA and CDR2 is FQGNSA. This CDR3 region has 14 residues. V was pared by 2 bases and J by 13 bases, with 20 bases between. CDR3 loop: CASSLRLDCIRCTF. CDR3 coding DNA: TGTGCCAGCAGCTTAAGGCTGGATTGTATCCGCTGCACCTTC.

This clonotype has just a few counts. This chain connects TRBV2 to TRBJ1-2; perhaps TRBD1 as D (6 bases). The CDR3 contains 13 residues. Germline V CDR1 and CDR2: SNHLY, FYNNEI. The V gene lost 6 bases and the J gene lost 5 bases, with 13 bases spanning the gap. CDR3 loop: CASSRGRSYGYTF. CDR3 nucleotides: TGTGCCAGCAGCCGGGGGCGTTCATATGGCTACACCTTC.

On this clonotype: Because it lacks the conserved phenylalanine or tryptophan at the end, this CDR3 is likely a read error. The DNA is omitted, as the CDR3 cannot be located on it reliably, and the CDR3 follows TCRdb's listing. This CDR3 is CASSSREPLYS. The chain employs TRBV7-9 and TRBJ2-5. The CDR3 sequence runs 11 residues, both termini included. Germline CDR1 SEHNR, CDR2 FQNEAQ (reference sequence).

This clonotype occurred a few times. The V and J genes are TRBV5-5 and TRBJ2-1; 8 bases line up with TRBD2. Germline assignment: CDR1 SGHKS and CDR2 YYEKEE (reference sequence). V shed 1 base, J shed 2 bases, and the junction held 2 bases outside the gene matches. This CDR3 region has 15 residues. CDR3: CASSLSGGAYNEQFF. For the CDR3, the DNA is TGTGCCAGCAGCTTGTCGGGAGGGGCCTACAATGAGCAGTTCTTC.

The chain is built from TRBV2 and TRBJ1-2; D perhaps matches TRBD1 (6 bases). The assigned J gene may be wrong: the sequence end matches TRBJ1-1 better. Germline V CDR1 and CDR2: SNHLY, FYNNEI. There are 15 residues in the CDR3. The CDR3 here is CASSVGGGSNTEAFF. The CDR3 DNA reads TGTGCCAGCAGCGTGGGGGGGGGCTCGAACACTGAAGCTTTCTTT.

The chain joins TRBV11-1 to TRBJ2-1, with TRBD1 matching over 10 bases. In germline, CDR1 is SGHAT, CDR2 FQDESV (reference sequence). Trimming at V came to 4 bases and at J to 10 bases, leaving 10 bases not matched to a gene. The length of the CDR3 is 15 residues. The CDR3 DNA sequence: TGTGCCAGCAGCTCAATCGACAGGGGGCGCAGGGAGCAGTTCTTC. This sequence encodes CASSSIDRGRREQFF.

The chain couples TRBV6-5 to TRBJ2-7; perhaps TRBD2 as D (6 bases). This CDR3 has 15 amino acids. Trimming pared 3 bases from V and 3 bases from J, leaving 15 bases between. Germline V gene sequence: CDR1 MNHEY, CDR2 SVGAGI. The CDR3 nucleotides read TGTGCCAGCAGTTATTCACCGGGGGAGGACTACGAGCAGTACTTC. Its protein is CASSYSPGEDYEQYF.

V is TRBV7-9 and J is TRBJ1-1, with D possibly TRBD1 on 5 matching bases. From germline, CDR1 is SEHNR and CDR2 FQNEAQ (reference sequence). CDR3 length: 13 residues. V lost 6 bases, J lost 5 bases, and 13 bases lay in between. The CDR3 nucleotides read TGTGCCAGCAGGGGGGTTGGGGTTACTGAAGCTTTCTTT. Translated, it gives CASRGVGVTEAFF.

This clonotype was found a few times. The chain joins TRBV7-9 to TRBJ2-3; the match to TRBD2 covers 9 bases. This CDR3 region has 14 residues. Germline V gene data show CDR1 as SEHNR and CDR2 as FQNEAQ (reference sequence). V was pared by 0 bases and J by 13 bases, with 8 bases of the junction left unmatched. CDR3 nucleotides: TGTGCCAGCAGCTTAGCAAGAAGCGGGGGGACCGAGTATTTT. Protein product: CASSLARSGGTEYF.

V is TRBV5-4 and J is TRBJ1-1; D uncertain. The V end lost 5 bases, the J end lost 0 bases, and 17 bases lay between the germline ends. Germline V gives CDR1 SGHNT, CDR2 YYREEE (reference sequence). CDR3 length equals 16 residues. In DNA form, the CDR3 reads TGTGCCAGCAGAGTTACTACCGTCGTCTTGAACACTGAAGCTTTCTTT. It is translated as CASRVTTVVLNTEAFF.

The V and J genes are TRBV7-6 and TRBJ1-2; D remains ambiguous. The CDR3 is made up of 13 amino acids. V gave up 2 bases and J gave up 1 base, with 5 bases separating them. From germline, CDR1 is SGHVS and CDR2 FNYEAQ. The CDR3, as DNA: TGTGCCAGCAGCTTAATAGATAACTATGGCTACACCTTC. Its protein is CASSLIDNYGYTF.

The chain carries TRBV9 and TRBJ1-2; D not resolved. Germline V gives CDR1 SGDLS, CDR2 YYNGEE. V lost 0 bases and J 9 bases, leaving 21 bases between the germline ends. This CDR3 has 16 amino acids. The CDR3 sequence: CASSVGSSGNVPRYTF. The DNA for the CDR3 is TGTGCCAGCAGCGTAGGGAGCTCGGGAAATGTGCCCCGCTACACCTTC.

For this clonotype: This CDR3 is missing its conserved last phenylalanine or tryptophan, likely due to a read error. No DNA is shown, since the ends of the CDR3 on it are uncertain; the CDR3 is the one TCRdb lists. This rearrangement joins TRBV7-9 to TRBJ2-3; TRBD1 is the table's D call, not checked against the DNA. Germline CDR1 and CDR2: SEHNR and FQNEAQ (reference sequence). The CDR3 is 13 residues long, counting both termini. CDR3 sequence: CASSLVPGEPQFV.

The chain recombines TRBV2 with TRBJ1-1; possible D gene TRBD1, 6 bases. The germline gives CDR1 SNHLY, CDR2 FYNNEI. The CDR3 contains 15 residues. V was shortened by 8 bases and J by 13 bases, with 29 bases between the two germline ends. The CDR3 coding sequence is TGTGCCAGCGGCTACGGGGGCACAGATACGCAGTATTTTTTCTTT. It translates to CASGYGGTDTQYFFF.

V is TRBV5-6 and J is TRBJ2-1; no reliable D call. The V gene's germline CDR1 is SGHDT and CDR2 YYEEEE. CDR3 length equals 15 residues. Trimming left V 8 bases short and J 4 bases short, with 19 bases between. This CDR3 is CASSMAGGAYNEQFF. CDR3 DNA sequence: TGTGCCAGTAGTATGGCTGGCGGAGCTTACAATGAGCAGTTCTTC.

The V gene is TRBV9, the J gene TRBJ2-1; no reliable D call. This CDR3 has 13 residues. Trimming removed 3 bases from V and 13 bases from J, with 17 bases in between. Germline V gives CDR1 SGDLS, CDR2 YYNGEE. The CDR3 coding sequence is TGTGCCAGCAGCGCCACCCAGCGAGACGATCAGTTCTTC. Its protein product is CASSATQRDDQFF.

The V and J genes are TRBV7-9 and TRBJ2-7, with TRBD2 identical over 14 bases. With 1 base clipped from V and 11 bases from J, the junction kept 7 bases outside the gene matches. This CDR3 has 15 residues. Germline CDR1 is SEHNR and CDR2 is FQNEAQ (reference sequence). The CDR3 DNA reads TGTGCCAGCAGCTTAGGAGGGACTAGCGGGGGCACTGAGTACTTC. This translates into CASSLGGTSGGTEYF. Combining the CDR3 with reference TRBV7-9 and TRBJ2-7 gives the whole variable domain DTGVSQNPRHKITKRGQNVTFRCDPISEHNRLYWYRQTLGQGPEFLTYFQNEAQLEKSRLLSDRFSAERPKGSFSTLEIQRTEQGDSAMYLCASSLGGTSGGTEYFGPGTRLTVT.

The chain couples TRBV9 to TRBJ2-1, with unresolved D. CDR1 and CDR2 from the germline V gene are SGDLS and YYNGEE. The CDR3 spans 14 residues. Trimming shortened V by 0 bases and J by 16 bases, and 20 bases separated the two germline ends. The CDR3 sequence is CASSVGATNTEAFF. In DNA form, the CDR3 reads TGTGCCAGCAGCGTAGGGGCGACGAACACTGAAGCTTTCTTC.

In regard to this clonotype: The junction and the germline gene differ at one end; a read error may be behind it. V gene TRBV7-2 combines with J gene TRBJ1-4; unclear D gene. This CDR3 contains 14 residues. Germline values: CDR1 SGHTA, CDR2 FQGNSA. The CDR3 coding sequence is TGTGCCAGCAGCTTAGTCTCAGCTCCCGATACGCTGTATTTT. Translated, it gives CASSLVSAPDTLYF.